This T cell receptor (beta chain) was identified in a study of Graves' ophthalmopathy and Graves' hyperthyroidism. The sequenced template was RNA, covering the TCR beta CDR3 region. HTBI primers served in a first-round RT-PCR, which a second-round multiplex PCR followed. Each CDR3 protein gets one entry after TCRdb re-called the multiplex PCR reads with MiXCR. Of 1 million to 1.3 million distinct CDR3 sequences detected, 35% to 45% appear once; the ten largest clones hold around 10%. The sequenced sample consisted of peripheral blood or thyroid tissue (not recorded which). The origin of this receptor is an adult man with Graves' hyperthyroidism.

Written as DNA, the CDR3 is TGTGCCAGCAGTTTATCGGGTCCGGCAAACTATGGCTACACCTTC. Translated: CASSLSGPANYGYTF. The rearrangement joins TRBV12-3 or TRBV12-4 to TRBJ1-2; the D is unclear. CDR3 length equals 15 residues. Trimming took off 2 bases at V and 2 bases at J, with 12 bases between the two ends.